The 15 T cell receptor beta chains below come from one sample, sequenced in a study of blood T cell dynamics during melanoma immunotherapy. The protocol was immunoSEQ multiplex PCR, while the TCRdb copy is restricted to in-frame clones and leaves out a portion. Found here are 10,000 to 13,000 clones, roughly 90% of them singletons; the top ten hold around 6.3%. Time point here: week 3, after first cycle of checkpoint inhibitor. The material sequenced was blood, taken from a patient treated with checkpoint blockade. The receptors come from a human donor with melanoma.

V is TRBV9 and J is TRBJ1-6, with D perhaps matching TRBD1 (6 bases). The CDR3 length is 15 residues. V was trimmed by 0 bases and J by 6 bases, leaving 10 bases between them. CDR1 and CDR2 (germline): SGDLS, YYNGEE. The CDR3 protein is CASSVEGGLNSPLHF. The CDR3, as DNA: TGTGCCAGCAGCGTAGAAGGGGGTCTTAATTCACCCCTCCACTTT.

V gene TRBV5-1 combines with J gene TRBJ1-1, with 7 bases lining up with TRBD1. From germline, CDR1 is SGHRS and CDR2 YFSETQ. With V trimmed by 4 bases and J by 4 bases, 10 bases remained unmatched. This CDR3 is built from 15 residues. The DNA of the CDR3 is TGCGCCAGCAGCAACGGCGACAGGGTGTCCACTGAAGCTTTCTTT. Protein sequence: CASSNGDRVSTEAFF. The full variable domain, rest sourced from reference TRBV5-1 and TRBJ1-1, is KAGVTQTPRYLIKTRGQQVTLSCSPISGHRSVSWYQQTPGQGLQFLFEYFSETQRNKGNFPGRFSGRQFSNSRSEMNVSTLELGDSALYLCASSNGDRVSTEAFFGQGTRLTVV.

The rearrangement joins TRBV12-5 to TRBJ1-5, with a possible D match to TRBD1 (6 bases). V shed 1 base and J shed 3 bases, with 10 bases lying between them. The CDR3 runs 15 residues. CDR1 is LGHNT, CDR2 FRNRAP, per germline. The CDR3 bases are TGTGCTAGTGGTTTGGGACAGGCAGTCAATCAGCCCCAGCATTTT. This encodes CASGLGQAVNQPQHF.

The CDR3 region is CASRDWSSGNTIYF. The CDR3 region has the DNA TGTGCCAGTAGGGACTGGAGCTCTGGAAACACCATATATTTT. The chain combines TRBV19 with TRBJ1-3; D gene uncertain. The ends were cut back, 6 bases at V and 0 bases at J, with 9 bases in the middle. Germline CDR1 LNHDA, CDR2 SQIVND (reference sequence). The CDR3 length is 14 residues. Together with reference TRBV19 and TRBJ1-3, the CDR3 gives the full variable domain: DGGITQSPKYLFRKEGQNVTLSCEQNLNHDAMYWYRQDPGQGLRLIYYSQIVNDFQKGDIAEGYSVSREKKESFPLTVTSAQKNPTAFYLCASRDWSSGNTIYFGEGSWLTVV.

The chain is built from TRBV19 and TRBJ1-3; 9 nucleotides line up with TRBD1. The CDR3 totals 14 residues. The germline CDR1 and CDR2 sequences are LNHDA and SQIVND (reference sequence). The junction had 7 bases not matched to a gene; V was cut back by 6 bases and J by 7 bases. The CDR3 DNA reads TGTGCCAGTAGCCCAGGACAGGGGTGGAACACCATATATTTT. Translating gives CASSPGQGWNTIYF.

The rearrangement joins TRBV19 to TRBJ2-5; D may be TRBD2 (6 bases). The V end lost 2 bases, the J end lost 0 bases, and 10 bases lay between the germline ends. CDR3 length: 15 residues. Germline-derived CDR1 and CDR2 are LNHDA and SQIVND (reference sequence). The CDR3 bases are TGTGCCAGTAGTATACTGGCGGGACACCAAGAGACCCAGTACTTC. Its protein product is CASSILAGHQETQYF. Full variable domain (outside the CDR3, taken from reference TRBV19 and TRBJ2-5): DGGITQSPKYLFRKEGQNVTLSCEQNLNHDAMYWYRQDPGQGLRLIYYSQIVNDFQKGDIAEGYSVSREKKESFPLTVTSAQKNPTAFYLCASSILAGHQETQYFGPGTRLLVL.

This clone showed up just a few times. This rearrangement joins TRBV4-2 to TRBJ1-2; 7 bases are shared with TRBD1. The germline CDR1 and CDR2 sequences are LGHNA and YNFKEQ. This CDR3 is built from 14 residues. V lost 0 bases and J lost 6; bases outside the gene matches: 4. CDR3 sequence (DNA): TGTGCCAGCAGCCAAGAGAGGGGGCAGGATGGCTACACCTTC. This sequence encodes CASSQERGQDGYTF.

The CDR3 DNA reads TGCGCCAGCAGGACGGGACAGGTTACGTACGAGCAGTACTTC. As protein: CASRTGQVTYEQYF. The rearrangement links TRBV5-1 to TRBJ2-7, with 8 positions matching TRBD1. The CDR3 has 14 amino acids. Germline CDR1 reads SGHRS; CDR2 reads YFSETQ. V was clipped by 5 bases and J by 4 bases; unmatched bases: 8.

V and J are TRBV7-9 and TRBJ2-1, with 8 positions matching TRBD2. The J segment lost 2 bases and the V segment lost 1 base, leaving 1 base of the junction unmatched. Germline CDR1 reads SEHNR; CDR2 reads FQNEAQ (reference sequence). This CDR3 has 15 amino acids. The CDR3 here is CASSLEGLAYNEQFF. In DNA, the CDR3 is TGTGCCAGCAGCTTAGAGGGACTAGCCTACAATGAGCAGTTCTTC.

Regarding this clone: A read error may account for a junction end that differs from germline. Other DNA sequences in this sample translate to the same CDR3. This sequence joins TRBV7-2 and TRBJ1-2, with unresolved D. The CDR3 contains 13 residues. Germline V gene lookup returns CDR1 SGHTA and CDR2 FQGNSA. The chain's CDR3 is CASSWTYDYGYTF. DNA for the CDR3: TGTGCCAGCAGCTGGACGTATGACTATGGCTATACCTTC.

The chain employs TRBV7-6 and TRBJ2-3; TRBD2 aligns across 8 bases. The V and J ends lost 5 bases and 1 base, in that order; junction bases with no gene match: 8. In germline, CDR1 is SGHVS, CDR2 FNYEAQ. This CDR3 has 16 residues. CDR3 region: CASSPRSGGRTDTQYF. The CDR3 DNA follows: TGTGCCAGCAGCCCCAGAAGCGGGGGCCGCACAGATACGCAGTATTTT.

The rearrangement uses TRBV7-9 and TRBJ2-5; D is uncertain. The CDR3 totals 13 residues. CDR1 and CDR2 (germline): SEHNR, FQNEAQ (reference sequence). V lost 8 bases to trimming and J lost 2 bases, with 12 bases between them. CDR3 DNA sequence: TGTGCCAGCCTCCCTCAGAGTCAAGAGACCCAGTACTTC. It specifies CASLPQSQETQYF. Combining the CDR3 with reference TRBV7-9 and TRBJ2-5 gives the whole variable domain DTGVSQNPRHKITKRGQNVTFRCDPISEHNRLYWYRQTLGQGPEFLTYFQNEAQLEKSRLLSDRFSAERPKGSFSTLEIQRTEQGDSAMYLCASLPQSQETQYFGPGTRLLVL.

This clone has a single count. CDR3 sequence: CASSLTNGQGEAFF. The DNA of the CDR3 is TGCGCCAGCAGCTTGACGAATGGGCAGGGTGAAGCTTTCTTT. The V call is TRBV5-1, the J call TRBJ1-1; D may be TRBD1 (5 bases). The CDR3 is made up of 14 amino acids. The V end lost 1 base, the J end lost 7 bases, and 14 bases lay between the germline ends. The germline CDR1 and CDR2 sequences are SGHRS and YFSETQ.

The V gene is TRBV7-7, the J gene TRBJ2-3, with TRBD2 identical over 7 bases. Germline V lookup: CDR1 SSHAT, CDR2 FNYEAQ (reference sequence). The CDR3 has 18 residues. V lost 4 bases, J lost 0 bases, and 13 bases stayed unmatched. This CDR3 reads CASSSPPLAGSSTDTQYF. CDR3 nucleotide sequence: TGTGCCAGCAGCTCCCCCCCCTTAGCGGGCTCTAGCACAGATACGCAGTATTTT.

The chain carries TRBV11-2 and TRBJ2-7, with D hard to call. Germline V gives CDR1 SGHAT, CDR2 FQNNGV. CDR3 length: 13 residues. V lost 0 bases to trimming and J lost 6 bases, with 9 bases between them. The CDR3 region is CASSLETFGEQYF. The CDR3 DNA reads as TGTGCCAGCAGCTTAGAAACGTTTGGCGAGCAGTACTTC.